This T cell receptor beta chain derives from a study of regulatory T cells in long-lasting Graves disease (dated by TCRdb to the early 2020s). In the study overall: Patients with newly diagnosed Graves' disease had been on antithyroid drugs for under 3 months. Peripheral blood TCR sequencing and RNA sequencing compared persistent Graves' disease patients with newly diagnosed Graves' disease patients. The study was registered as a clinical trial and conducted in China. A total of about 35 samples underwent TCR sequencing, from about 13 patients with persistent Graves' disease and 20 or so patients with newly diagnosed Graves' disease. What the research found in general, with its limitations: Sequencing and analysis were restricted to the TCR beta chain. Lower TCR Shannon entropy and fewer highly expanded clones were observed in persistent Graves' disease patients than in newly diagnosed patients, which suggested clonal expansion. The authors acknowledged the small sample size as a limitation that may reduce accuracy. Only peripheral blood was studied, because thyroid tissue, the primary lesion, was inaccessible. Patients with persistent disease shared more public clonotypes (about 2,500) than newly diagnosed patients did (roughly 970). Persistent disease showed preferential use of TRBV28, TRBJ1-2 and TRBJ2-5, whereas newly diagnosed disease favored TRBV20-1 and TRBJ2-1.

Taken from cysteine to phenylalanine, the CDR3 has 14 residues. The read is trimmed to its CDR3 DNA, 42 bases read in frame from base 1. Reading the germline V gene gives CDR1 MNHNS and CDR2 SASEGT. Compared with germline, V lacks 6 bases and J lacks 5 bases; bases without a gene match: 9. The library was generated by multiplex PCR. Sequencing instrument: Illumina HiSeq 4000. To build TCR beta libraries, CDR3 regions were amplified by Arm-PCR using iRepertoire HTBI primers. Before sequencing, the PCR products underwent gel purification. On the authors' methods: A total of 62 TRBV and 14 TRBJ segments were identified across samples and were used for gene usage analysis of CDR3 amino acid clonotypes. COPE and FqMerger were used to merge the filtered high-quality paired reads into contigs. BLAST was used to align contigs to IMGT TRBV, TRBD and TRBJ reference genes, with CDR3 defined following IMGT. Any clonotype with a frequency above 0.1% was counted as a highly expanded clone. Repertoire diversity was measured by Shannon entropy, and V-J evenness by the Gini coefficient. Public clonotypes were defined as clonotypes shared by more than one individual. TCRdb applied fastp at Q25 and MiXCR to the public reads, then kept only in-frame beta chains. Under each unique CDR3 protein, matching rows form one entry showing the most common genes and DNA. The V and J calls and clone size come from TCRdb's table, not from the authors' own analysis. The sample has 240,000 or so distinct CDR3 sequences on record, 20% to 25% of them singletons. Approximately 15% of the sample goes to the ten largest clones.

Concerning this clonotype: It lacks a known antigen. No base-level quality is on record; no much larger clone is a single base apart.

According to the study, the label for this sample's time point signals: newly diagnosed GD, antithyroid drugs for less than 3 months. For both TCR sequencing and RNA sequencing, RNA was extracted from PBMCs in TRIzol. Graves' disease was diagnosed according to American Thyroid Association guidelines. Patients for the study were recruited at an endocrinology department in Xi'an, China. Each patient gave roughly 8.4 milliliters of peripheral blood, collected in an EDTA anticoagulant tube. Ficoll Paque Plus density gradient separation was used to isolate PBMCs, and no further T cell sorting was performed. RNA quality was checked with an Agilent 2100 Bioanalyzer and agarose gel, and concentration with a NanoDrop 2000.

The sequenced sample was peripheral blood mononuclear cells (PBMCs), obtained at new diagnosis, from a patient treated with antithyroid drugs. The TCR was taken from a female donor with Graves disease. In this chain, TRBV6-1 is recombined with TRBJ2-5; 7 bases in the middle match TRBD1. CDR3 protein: CASSFDRARETQYF. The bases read TGTGCCAGCAGCTTTGACAGGGCGAGGGAGACCCAGTACTTC.